The 22 T cell receptor beta chains listed next were all sequenced from one sample in a study of vaccination and CD4 T cells after COVID-19. TCRdb reprocessed the PCR reads via MiXCR and lists one record per CDR3 protein. Among about 19,000 distinct CDR3 sequences listed, 45% to 70% were seen once. The material was CD4+ T cells from blood, obtained after SARS-CoV-2 vaccination. These TCRs come from a human donor who had recovered from COVID-19.

The V call is TRBV7-9, the J call TRBJ2-6, with D unclear. The germline V and J ends were trimmed by 3 bases and 1 base, with 7 bases remaining between them. Germline V gene data show CDR1 as SEHNR and CDR2 as FQNEAQ (reference sequence). This CDR3 has 15 amino acids. CDR3 nucleotides: TGTGCCAGCAGCTTCCCGGGTTCTGGGGCCAACGTCCTGACTTTC. This codes for CASSFPGSGANVLTF. The whole variable domain, filled in from reference TRBV7-9 and TRBJ2-6, reads DTGVSQNPRHKITKRGQNVTFRCDPISEHNRLYWYRQTLGQGPEFLTYFQNEAQLEKSRLLSDRFSAERPKGSFSTLEIQRTEQGDSAMYLCASSFPGSGANVLTFGAGSRLTVL.

V and J are TRBV2 and TRBJ2-5, with a tentative D call TRBD1 (6 bases). The germline gives CDR1 SNHLY, CDR2 FYNNEI. CDR3 length equals 14 residues. Trimming removed 1 base at V and 5 bases at J, with 11 bases between. CDR3: CASSEEGVGETQYF. Written as DNA, the CDR3 is TGTGCCAGCAGTGAAGAGGGGGTGGGGGAGACCCAGTACTTC.

This sequence joins TRBV20-1 and TRBJ2-7; 11 bases are a match to TRBD2. The CDR3 totals 15 residues. Germline V gene lookup returns CDR1 DFQATT and CDR2 SNEGSKA (reference sequence). V gave up 6 bases and J gave up 0 bases; unmatched junction bases: 7. The CDR3 spells CSALIGTSGSYEQYF. As DNA, the CDR3 is TGCAGTGCGCTGATAGGGACTAGCGGCTCCTACGAGCAGTACTTC.

The chain has TRBV18 and TRBJ2-3; perhaps D is TRBD1 or TRBD2 (5 bases each). CDR3 length: 14 amino acids. V lost 6 bases and J lost 2, with 12 bases in between. The V gene's germline CDR1 is KGHSH and CDR2 LQKENI. The CDR3 bases are TGTGCCAGCTCTCGGGGCTTACTCACAGATACGCAGTATTTT. It encodes CASSRGLLTDTQYF.

This chain uses TRBV28 with TRBJ1-4; D is uncertain. Deletions cut 1 base from V and 5 bases from J, with 5 bases between. The germline CDR1 and CDR2 sequences are MDHEN and SYDVKM. The CDR3 contains 13 residues. This CDR3 reads CASSLSGNEKLFF. CDR3 bases: TGTGCCAGCAGTTTATCGGGCAATGAAAAACTGTTTTTT.

The chain links TRBV2 to TRBJ2-7, with 7 bases aligning to TRBD1. V dropped 8 bases and J dropped 6; count of bases not matched to a gene: 10. The germline gives CDR1 SNHLY, CDR2 FYNNEI. The CDR3 is made up of 13 amino acids. In DNA, the CDR3 is TGTGCCAGCGACCCGGACAGGTTCCGCGAGCAGTACTTC. Translation gives CASDPDRFREQYF.

The V gene is TRBV20-1, the J gene TRBJ2-7, with 10 positions matching TRBD2. Germline CDR1 and CDR2: DFQATT and SNEGSKA (reference sequence). V trimming: 0 bases; J trimming: 3 bases; junction bases outside the gene matches: 2. This CDR3 contains 14 residues. The CDR3 DNA reads TGCAGTGCTAGAGAGGCTAGCGGGAGCTACGAGCAGTACTTC. This codes for CSAREASGSYEQYF.

The genes are TRBV19 and TRBJ2-6; D might be TRBD2 (6 bases). The CDR3 totals 14 residues. The V gene's germline CDR1 is LNHDA and CDR2 SQIVND (reference sequence). The V gene lost 7 bases and the J gene lost 0 bases, with 7 bases spanning the gap. CDR3 in DNA: TGTGCCAGTATCGGGGGCTCTGGGGCCAACGTCCTGACTTTC. Its translation: CASIGGSGANVLTF.

The rearrangement links TRBV12-3 or TRBV12-4 to TRBJ2-3, with 7 bases matching TRBD2. CDR3 size: 16 residues. V trimming: 6 bases; J trimming: 4 bases; junction bases outside the gene matches: 13. As DNA, the CDR3 is TGTGCCAGCAGCCGGGAAGCGGGATGGCCCTCAGATACGCAGTATTTT. This sequence encodes CASSREAGWPSDTQYF.

The CDR3 nucleotides are TGCGCCAGCAGCCTTAGGGGTGGCACAGATACGCAGTATTTT. Translating gives CASSLRGGTDTQYF. The genes are TRBV4-3 and TRBJ2-3, with D perhaps matching TRBD1 (5 bases). V was pared by 4 bases and J by 1 base, with 9 bases between. The CDR3 is made up of 14 amino acids. CDR1 and CDR2 (germline): LGHNA, YSLEER.

The chain joins TRBV30 to TRBJ2-7, with no clear D. CDR3 length: 12 amino acids. Germline values: CDR1 GTSNPN, CDR2 SVGIG (reference sequence). V was shortened by 0 bases and J by 4 bases, with 7 bases between the two germline ends. The CDR3 sequence: CAWSVSGYEQYF. CDR3 nucleotides: TGTGCCTGGAGTGTATCTGGGTACGAGCAGTACTTC.

This sequence joins TRBV20-1 and TRBJ1-5, with D perhaps TRBD1 (5 bases). There are 14 residues in the CDR3. In germline, CDR1 is DFQATT, CDR2 SNEGSKA (reference sequence). V lost 6 bases to trimming and J lost 2 bases, with 14 bases between them. Here the CDR3 DNA reads TGCAGTGCCTCACGGGGGATGGGCAATCAGCCCCAGCATTTT. This encodes CSASRGMGNQPQHF.

There are a few counts of this clonotype. The V call is TRBV7-9, the J call TRBJ2-3; no clear D. The V end was cut by 3 bases, the J end by 6 bases, with 10 bases between. The CDR3 has 13 amino acids. Germline CDR1 SEHNR, CDR2 FQNEAQ (reference sequence). CDR3 sequence (DNA): TGTGCCAGCAGCTTCCGAACCCCCGATACGCAGTATTTT. Amino acid sequence: CASSFRTPDTQYF.

V gene TRBV28 combines with J gene TRBJ1-2; D is unresolved. V was cut by 2 bases and J by 5 bases, with 21 bases left in between. The length of the CDR3 is 17 residues. Germline V gene data show CDR1 as MDHEN and CDR2 as SYDVKM. This CDR3 reads CASSLEGPRVATYGYTF. CDR3 nucleotides: TGTGCCAGCAGTTTAGAGGGTCCCAGAGTTGCTACTTATGGCTACACCTTC.

The genes are TRBV12-3 or TRBV12-4 and TRBJ1-1, with D maybe TRBD1 (5 bases). The CDR3 extends over 15 amino acids. V was trimmed by 5 bases and J by 3 bases, leaving 16 bases between them. The CDR3 protein is CASSQDTGRDTEAFF. The CDR3 nucleotides are TGTGCCAGCAGTCAGGACACGGGTAGGGACACTGAAGCTTTCTTT.

This clonotype showed up just a few times. The V gene is TRBV5-1, the J gene TRBJ2-7, with TRBD1 identical over 7 bases. Germline CDR1 is SGHRS and CDR2 is YFSETQ. Trimming cost V 4 bases and J 6 bases; bases outside gene matches: 10. This CDR3 comprises 14 residues. This CDR3 is CASSVGTDFFEQYF. The CDR3 nucleotides are TGCGCCAGCAGCGTCGGGACAGACTTCTTCGAGCAGTACTTC.

This clonotype occurred a few times. The V call is TRBV10-2, the J call TRBJ1-5; D is uncertain. The CDR3 is 14 amino acids. Germline CDR1 is WSHSY and CDR2 is SAAADI. The V end was cut by 3 bases, the J end by 4 bases, with 10 bases between. In nucleotides, the CDR3 is TGCGCCAGCAGTGACCCGGGAGGAAATCAGCCCCAGCATTTT. This sequence encodes CASSDPGGNQPQHF.

The rearrangement links TRBV29-1 to TRBJ1-2, with D uncertain. V was pared by 3 bases and J by 4 bases, with 9 bases between. The CDR3 is 12 residues long. Germline values: CDR1 SQVTM, CDR2 ANQGSEA. The CDR3 loop reads CSVERQSYGYTF. CDR3 nucleotide sequence: TGCAGCGTTGAGCGGCAGTCCTATGGCTACACCTTC.

The chain has TRBV18 and TRBJ2-2, with 7 bases lining up with TRBD2. Germline trimming cut 3 bases from V and 3 bases from J; bases unmatched to any gene: 4. The CDR3 loop spans 15 amino acids. Germline lookup yields CDR1 KGHSH and CDR2 LQKENI. CDR3 protein: CASSPGLEYTGELFF. DNA for the CDR3: TGTGCCAGCTCACCCGGACTAGAATACACCGGGGAGCTGTTTTTT.

The chain carries TRBV29-1 and TRBJ2-3; 8 bases are a match to TRBD2. The CDR3 covers 13 residues. The germline CDR1 and CDR2 sequences are SQVTM and ANQGSEA. V gave up 7 bases and J gave up 4 bases; unmatched junction bases: 7. The CDR3 DNA reads as TGCAGCGCATGGACTAGCTTCGCAGATACGCAGTATTTT. It encodes CSAWTSFADTQYF.

This CDR3 is CASIPGPGNGNNEQFF. CDR3 DNA sequence: TGTGCCAGCATTCCCGGACCAGGGAACGGAAACAATGAGCAGTTCTTC. The rearrangement uses TRBV6-2 or TRBV6-3 and TRBJ2-1; weak D call: TRBD1 (5 bases). The CDR3 is made up of 16 amino acids. Per the germline V gene, CDR1 is MNHEY and CDR2 is SVGEGT. Trimming left V 7 bases short and J 5 bases short, with 21 bases between.

This clonotype was seen more than once but under ten times. The chain links TRBV20-1 to TRBJ1-6; possible D gene TRBD1, 5 bases. Germline V gene data show CDR1 as DFQATT and CDR2 as SNEGSKA (reference sequence). This CDR3 is built from 20 residues. V dropped 0 bases and J dropped 7 bases, with 28 bases sitting between them. The CDR3 loop reads CSARDRSAPGLAGRNSPLHF. DNA for the CDR3: TGCAGTGCTAGAGATCGATCGGCCCCTGGTTTGGCGGGACGGAATTCACCCCTCCACTTT.